This T cell receptor beta chain was sequenced for a study of T cells in Graves' hyperthyroidism and ophthalmopathy. Overall study findings and caveats: Before onset, by a median of 6.5 months, the model predicted ophthalmopathy.

Researchers took RNA transcripts and amplified the TCR beta CDR3 regions from them. TCR CDR3 underwent first-round RT-PCR with the HTBI primer set. TCRdb reprocessed the multiplex PCR reads with MiXCR, giving one entry per CDR3 protein. The sample includes over 350,000 distinct CDR3 sequences, 11% to 15% seen only once; the top ten take 25% to 30%. This clonotype was detected many times. Antigen: not known. Specimen: blood. The source is a man aged 45-60 years with Graves' ophthalmopathy.

CDR3 region: CAMGDTNINEQFF. The CDR3 DNA sequence: TGTGCCATGGGGGACACCAATATCAATGAGCAGTTCTTC. This chain connects TRBV6-2 or TRBV6-3 to TRBJ2-1; D may be TRBD1 (6 bases). CDR3 length: 13 residues. Germline CDR1 reads MNHEY; CDR2 reads SVGEGT. Trimming stripped 10 bases from V and 6 bases from J, with 16 bases between.